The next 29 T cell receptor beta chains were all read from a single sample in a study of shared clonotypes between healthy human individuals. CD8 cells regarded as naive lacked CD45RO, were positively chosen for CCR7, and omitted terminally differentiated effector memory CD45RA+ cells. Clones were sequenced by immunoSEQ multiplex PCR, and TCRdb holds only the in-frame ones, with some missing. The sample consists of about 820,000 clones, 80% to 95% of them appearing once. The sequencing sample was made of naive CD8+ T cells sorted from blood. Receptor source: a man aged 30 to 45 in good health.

This chain's CDR3 is CASSEPLTGMNTEAFF. Written as DNA, the CDR3 is TGCGCCAGCAGTGAGCCTTTGACAGGGATGAACACTGAAGCTTTCTTT. The J gene is TRBJ1-1, the V gene TRBV10-2, with 7 bases identical to TRBD1. The V and J ends lost 2 bases and 0 bases, in that order; junction bases with no gene match: 6. CDR1 and CDR2 from the germline V gene are WSHSY and SAAADI. The CDR3 is 16 residues long.

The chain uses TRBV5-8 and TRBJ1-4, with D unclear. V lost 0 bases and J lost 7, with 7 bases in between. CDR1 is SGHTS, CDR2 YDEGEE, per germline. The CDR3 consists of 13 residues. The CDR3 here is CASSLVDFEKLFF. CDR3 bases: TGTGCCAGCAGCTTGGTGGATTTTGAAAAACTGTTTTTT.

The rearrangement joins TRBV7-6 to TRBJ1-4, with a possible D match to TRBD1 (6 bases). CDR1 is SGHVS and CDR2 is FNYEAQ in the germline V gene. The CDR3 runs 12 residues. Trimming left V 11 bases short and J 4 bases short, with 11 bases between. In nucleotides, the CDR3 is TGTGCCTGGGGGGGCTTTAATGAAAAACTGTTTTTT. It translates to CAWGGFNEKLFF.

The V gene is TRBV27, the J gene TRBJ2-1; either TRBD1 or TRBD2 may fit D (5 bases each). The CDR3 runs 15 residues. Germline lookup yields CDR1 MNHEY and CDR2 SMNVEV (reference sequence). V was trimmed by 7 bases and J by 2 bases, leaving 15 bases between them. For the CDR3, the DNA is TGTGCCAGCACTATCCGGGACGCAGCCTACAATGAGCAGTTCTTC. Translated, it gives CASTIRDAAYNEQFF.

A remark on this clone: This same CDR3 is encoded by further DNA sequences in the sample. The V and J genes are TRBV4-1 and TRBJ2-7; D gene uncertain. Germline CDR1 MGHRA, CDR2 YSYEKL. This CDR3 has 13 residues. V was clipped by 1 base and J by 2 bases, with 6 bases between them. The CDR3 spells CASSQVGTYEQYF. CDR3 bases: TGCGCCAGCAGCCAAGTTGGCACCTACGAGCAGTACTTC.

CDR3 sequence reads: CASSGPGQGIDEQFF. CDR3 in DNA: TGTGCCAGCAGCGGTCCGGGACAGGGGATCGATGAGCAGTTCTTC. The J gene is TRBJ2-1, the V gene TRBV9, with TRBD1 identical over 10 bases. Germline CDR1 and CDR2: SGDLS and YYNGEE. The CDR3 spans 15 residues. Losses at the gene ends were 3 bases for V and 8 bases for J; bases not matched to a gene: 8.

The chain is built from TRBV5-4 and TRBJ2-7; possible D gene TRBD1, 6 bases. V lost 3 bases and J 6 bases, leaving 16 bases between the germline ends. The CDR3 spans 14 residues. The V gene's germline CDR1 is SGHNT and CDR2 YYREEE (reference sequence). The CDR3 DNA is TGTGCCAGCAGCTCCCGGGACATGGCACGCGAGCAGTACTTC. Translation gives CASSSRDMAREQYF.

The CDR3 DNA is TGTGCCAGCAGCTTCGGTCCGCTCGGCGACTATGGCTACACCTTC. Amino acids: CASSFGPLGDYGYTF. The chain uses TRBV7-9 and TRBJ1-2; D not resolved. The length of the CDR3 is 15 residues. The germline V gene has CDR1 SEHNR and CDR2 FQNEAQ (reference sequence). V lost 3 bases, J lost 3 bases, and 14 bases lay in between.

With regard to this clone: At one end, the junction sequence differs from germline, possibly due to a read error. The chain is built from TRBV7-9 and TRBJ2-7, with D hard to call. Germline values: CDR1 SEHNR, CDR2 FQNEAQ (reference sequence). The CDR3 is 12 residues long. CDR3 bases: TGTGCCAGCAGTGCTGAAAAGTACACGCTGCACTTC. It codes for CASSAEKYTLHF.

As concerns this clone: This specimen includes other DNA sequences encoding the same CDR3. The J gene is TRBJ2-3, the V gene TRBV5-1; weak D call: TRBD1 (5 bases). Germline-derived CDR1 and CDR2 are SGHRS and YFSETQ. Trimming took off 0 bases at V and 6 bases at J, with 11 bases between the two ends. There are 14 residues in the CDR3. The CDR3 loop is CASSLADSADTQYF. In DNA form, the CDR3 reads TGCGCCAGCAGCTTGGCAGACAGCGCGGATACGCAGTATTTT.

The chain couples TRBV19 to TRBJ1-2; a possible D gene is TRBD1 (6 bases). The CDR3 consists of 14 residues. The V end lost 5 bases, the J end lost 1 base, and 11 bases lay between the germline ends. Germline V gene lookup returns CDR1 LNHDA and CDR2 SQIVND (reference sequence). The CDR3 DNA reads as TGTGCCAGTAGTCGGACAGCAGATAACTATGGCTACACCTTC. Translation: CASSRTADNYGYTF.

The CDR3 DNA sequence: TGTGCCAGCAGCTATCGGGGACGATTCCTGACAGATACGCAGTATTTT. Translated, it gives CASSYRGRFLTDTQYF. This rearrangement joins TRBV11-2 to TRBJ2-3; perhaps D is TRBD1 or TRBD2 (5 bases each). CDR3 length: 16 residues. Deletions cut 4 bases from V and 3 bases from J, with 17 bases between. Germline CDR1 SGHAT, CDR2 FQNNGV.

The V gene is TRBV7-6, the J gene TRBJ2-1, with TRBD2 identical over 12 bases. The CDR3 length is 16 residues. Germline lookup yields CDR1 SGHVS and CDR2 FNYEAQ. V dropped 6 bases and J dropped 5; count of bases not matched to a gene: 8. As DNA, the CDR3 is TGTGCCAGCAGTCCTTCTAGCGGGAGGGTCGACAATGAGCAGTTCTTC. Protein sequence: CASSPSSGRVDNEQFF.

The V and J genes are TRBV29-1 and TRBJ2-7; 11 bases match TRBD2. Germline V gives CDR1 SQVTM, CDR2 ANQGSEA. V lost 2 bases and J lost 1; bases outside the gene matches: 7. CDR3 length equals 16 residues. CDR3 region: CSVESPTSGRSYEQYF. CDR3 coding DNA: TGCAGCGTTGAATCCCCTACTAGCGGGAGATCCTACGAGCAGTACTTC.

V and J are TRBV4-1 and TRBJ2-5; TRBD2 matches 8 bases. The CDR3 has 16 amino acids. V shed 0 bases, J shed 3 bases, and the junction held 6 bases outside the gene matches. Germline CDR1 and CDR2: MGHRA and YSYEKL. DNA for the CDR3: TGCGCCAGCAGCCAAGATCCGGGACTAGGAGAAGAGACCCAGTACTTC. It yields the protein CASSQDPGLGEETQYF.

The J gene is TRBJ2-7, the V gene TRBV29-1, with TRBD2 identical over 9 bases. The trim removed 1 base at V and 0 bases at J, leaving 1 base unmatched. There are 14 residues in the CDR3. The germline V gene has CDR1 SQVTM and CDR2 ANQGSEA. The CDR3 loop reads CSVEGTSDSYEQYF. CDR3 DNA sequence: TGCAGCGTTGAAGGGACTAGCGACTCCTACGAGCAGTACTTC.

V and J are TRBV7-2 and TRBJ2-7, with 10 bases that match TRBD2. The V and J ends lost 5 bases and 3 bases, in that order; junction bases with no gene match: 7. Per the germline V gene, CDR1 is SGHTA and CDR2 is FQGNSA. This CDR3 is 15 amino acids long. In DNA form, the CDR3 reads TGTGCCAGCAGCCCCATCGGACTAGCGGTCTACGAGCAGTACTTC. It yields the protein CASSPIGLAVYEQYF.

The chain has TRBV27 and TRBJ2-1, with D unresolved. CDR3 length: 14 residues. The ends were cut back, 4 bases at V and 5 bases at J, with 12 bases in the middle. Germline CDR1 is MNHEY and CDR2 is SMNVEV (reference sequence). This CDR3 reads CASSSIESHNEQFF. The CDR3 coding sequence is TGTGCCAGCAGTTCGATCGAATCCCACAATGAGCAGTTCTTC.

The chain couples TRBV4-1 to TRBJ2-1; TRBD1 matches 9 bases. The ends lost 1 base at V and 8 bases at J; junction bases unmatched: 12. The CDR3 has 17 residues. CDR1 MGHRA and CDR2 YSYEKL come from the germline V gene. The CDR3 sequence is CASSQGGPGQGRHEQFF. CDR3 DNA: TGCGCCAGCAGCCAAGGGGGTCCGGGACAGGGAAGGCATGAGCAGTTCTTC.

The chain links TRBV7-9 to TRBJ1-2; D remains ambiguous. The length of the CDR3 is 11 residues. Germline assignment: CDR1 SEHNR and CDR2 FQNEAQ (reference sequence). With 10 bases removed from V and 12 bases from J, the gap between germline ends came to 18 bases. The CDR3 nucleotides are TGTGCCACCTCCGTTGGGTGGCCGGACACCTTC. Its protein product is CATSVGWPDTF.

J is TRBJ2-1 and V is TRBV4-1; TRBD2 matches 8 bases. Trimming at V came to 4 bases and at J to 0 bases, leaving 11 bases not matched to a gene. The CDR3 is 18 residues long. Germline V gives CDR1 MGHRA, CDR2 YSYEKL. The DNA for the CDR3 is TGCGCCAGCAGCCCGAGGACTAGCCCACAGAGCTCCTACAATGAGCAGTTCTTC. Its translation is CASSPRTSPQSSYNEQFF.

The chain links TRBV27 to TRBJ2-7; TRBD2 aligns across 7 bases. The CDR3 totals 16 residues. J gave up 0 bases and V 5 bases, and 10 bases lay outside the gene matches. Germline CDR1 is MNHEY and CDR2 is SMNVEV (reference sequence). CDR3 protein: CASSPEAGSLSYEQYF. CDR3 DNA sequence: TGTGCCAGCAGTCCCGAAGCGGGATCCCTCTCCTACGAGCAGTACTTC.

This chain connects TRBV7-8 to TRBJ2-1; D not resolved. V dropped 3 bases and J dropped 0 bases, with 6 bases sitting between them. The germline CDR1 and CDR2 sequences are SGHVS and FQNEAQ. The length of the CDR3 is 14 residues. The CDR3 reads CASSFQSSYNEQFF. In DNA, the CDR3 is TGTGCCAGCAGCTTCCAGAGCTCCTACAATGAGCAGTTCTTC.

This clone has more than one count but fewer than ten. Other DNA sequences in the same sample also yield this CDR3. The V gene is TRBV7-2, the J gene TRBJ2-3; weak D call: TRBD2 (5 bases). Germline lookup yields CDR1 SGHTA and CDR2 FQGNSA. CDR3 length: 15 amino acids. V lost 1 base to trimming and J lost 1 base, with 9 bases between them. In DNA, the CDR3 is TGTGCCAGCAGCTTAGACTCCGGGGGCACAGATACGCAGTATTTT. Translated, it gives CASSLDSGGTDTQYF. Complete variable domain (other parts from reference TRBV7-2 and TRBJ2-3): GAGVSQSPSNKVTEKGKDVELRCDPISGHTALYWYRQSLGQGLEFLIYFQGNSAPDKSGLPSDRFSAERTGGSVSTLTIQRTQQEDSAVYLCASSLDSGGTDTQYFGPGTRLTVL.

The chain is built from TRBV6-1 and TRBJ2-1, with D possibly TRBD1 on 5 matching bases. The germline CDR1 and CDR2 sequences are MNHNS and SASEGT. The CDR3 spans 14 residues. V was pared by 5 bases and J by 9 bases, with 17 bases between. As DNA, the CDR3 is TGTGCCAGCAGTTTTCTAAGTTCACAGGTTGAGCAGTTCTTC. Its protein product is CASSFLSSQVEQFF.

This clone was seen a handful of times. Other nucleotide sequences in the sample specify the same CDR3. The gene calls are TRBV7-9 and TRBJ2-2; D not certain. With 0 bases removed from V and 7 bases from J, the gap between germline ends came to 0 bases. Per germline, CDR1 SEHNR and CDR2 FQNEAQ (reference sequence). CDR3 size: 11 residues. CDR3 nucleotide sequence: TGTGCCAGCAGCTTAGCCGGGGAGCTGTTTTTT. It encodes CASSLAGELFF.

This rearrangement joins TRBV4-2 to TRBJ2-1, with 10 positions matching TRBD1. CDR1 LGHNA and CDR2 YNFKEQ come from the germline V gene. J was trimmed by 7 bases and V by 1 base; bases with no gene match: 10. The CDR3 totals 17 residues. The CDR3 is CASSQALPGQGRNEQFF. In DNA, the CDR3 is TGTGCCAGCAGCCAAGCCCTTCCGGGACAGGGGCGGAATGAGCAGTTCTTC.

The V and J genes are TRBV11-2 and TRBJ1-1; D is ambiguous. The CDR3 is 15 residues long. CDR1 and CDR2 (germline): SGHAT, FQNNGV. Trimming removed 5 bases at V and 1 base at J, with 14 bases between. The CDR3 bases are TGTGCCAGCAGCGCGCTGAGGGTGGGGAACACTGAAGCTTTCTTT. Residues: CASSALRVGNTEAFF.

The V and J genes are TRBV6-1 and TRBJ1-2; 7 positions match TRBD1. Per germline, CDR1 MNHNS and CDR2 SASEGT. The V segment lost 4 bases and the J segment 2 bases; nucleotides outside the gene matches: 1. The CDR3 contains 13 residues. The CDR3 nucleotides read TGTGCCAGCAGTGCGGACAGGAACTATGGCTACACCTTC. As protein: CASSADRNYGYTF.